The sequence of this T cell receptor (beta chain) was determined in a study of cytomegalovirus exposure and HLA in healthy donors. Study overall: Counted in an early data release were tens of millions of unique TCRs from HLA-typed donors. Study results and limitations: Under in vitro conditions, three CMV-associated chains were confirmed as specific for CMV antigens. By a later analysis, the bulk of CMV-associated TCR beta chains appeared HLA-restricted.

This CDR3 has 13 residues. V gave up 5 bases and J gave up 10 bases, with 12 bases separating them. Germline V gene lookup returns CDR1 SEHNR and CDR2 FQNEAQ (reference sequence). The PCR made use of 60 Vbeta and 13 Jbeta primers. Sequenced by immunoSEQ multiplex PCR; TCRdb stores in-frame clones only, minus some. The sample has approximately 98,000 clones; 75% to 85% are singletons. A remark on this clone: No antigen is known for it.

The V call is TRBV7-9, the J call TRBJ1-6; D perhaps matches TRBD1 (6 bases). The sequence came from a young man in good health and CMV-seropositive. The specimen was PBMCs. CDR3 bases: TGTGCCAGCAGCCTCACAGGGACCTCACCCCTCCACTTT. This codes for CASSLTGTSPLHF.